One and the same sample provided the 6 T cell receptor beta chains below, sequenced in a study of T cells after yellow fever vaccination. TCRdb reprocessed the 5' RACE reads via MiXCR and lists one record per CDR3 protein. The data hold 150,000 or so distinct CDR3 sequences, with 5.5% to 7.5% observed a single time. Sequencing used CD4+ T cells sorted from PBMCs, obtained roughly 5 days after the first yellow fever vaccination. The receptor set was obtained from a man between 18 and 35 years old who received the YFV17D yellow fever vaccine.

This clonotype was seen repeatedly, ten times or more. The chain recombines TRBV12-3 or TRBV12-4 with TRBJ2-3; the match to TRBD2 covers 11 bases. V shed 3 bases, J shed 4 bases, and the junction held 6 bases outside the gene matches. The CDR3 runs to 16 residues. The DNA for the CDR3 is TGTGCCAGCAGTTTGCGACTAGCGGGGAGTTCAGATACGCAGTATTTT. Amino acids: CASSLRLAGSSDTQYF.

The table lists this clonotype with a count of one. The junction departs from germline at one end; a sequencing error may be responsible. The chain carries TRBV7-9 and TRBJ2-1; D not certain. The CDR3 sequence is 17 residues long. Looked up from germline, CDR1 is SEHNR and CDR2 is FQNEAQ (reference sequence). The CDR3 protein is CPSSLFPATVPSNEQFF. CDR3 in DNA: TGTCCCAGCAGCTTATTCCCCGCGACCGTGCCTTCCAATGAGCAGTTCTTC.

The chain combines TRBV5-1 with TRBJ1-2; D remains unclear. Germline V gives CDR1 SGHRS, CDR2 YFSETQ. This CDR3 is 14 amino acids long. V dropped 0 bases and J dropped 1 base, with 7 bases sitting between them. The DNA of the CDR3 is TGCGCCAGCAGCTTGGAGGCCCTTAACTATGGCTACACCTTC. It specifies CASSLEALNYGYTF.

The chain joins TRBV5-1 to TRBJ2-5; 13 nucleotides match TRBD2. The germline gives CDR1 SGHRS, CDR2 YFSETQ. The CDR3 runs to 17 residues. Trimming cost V 0 bases and J 2 bases; bases outside gene matches: 4. DNA for the CDR3: TGCGCCAGCAGCTTGGTGGCGACTAGCGGGGGGCAAGAGACCCAGTACTTC. It encodes CASSLVATSGGQETQYF.

V usage is TRBV6-2 or TRBV6-3 and J usage is TRBJ2-7; 10 bases align to TRBD2. The CDR3 is made up of 17 amino acids. Germline CDR1 is MNHEY and CDR2 is SVGEGT. J lost 7 bases, V lost 5 bases, and 17 bases had no gene match. CDR3 loop: CASSTPPRTSGPFEQYV. In DNA, the CDR3 is TGTGCCAGCAGTACCCCCCCACGGACTAGCGGCCCTTTTGAGCAGTACGTC.

Many counts were recorded for this clonotype. The chain employs TRBV2 and TRBJ2-5, with D uncertain. V lost 7 bases, J lost 5 bases, and 11 bases lay in between. Germline V gene lookup returns CDR1 SNHLY and CDR2 FYNNEI. This CDR3 has 12 amino acids. The CDR3, as DNA: TGTGCCAGCAAGGTCGGGCGGGAGACCCAGTACTTC. It encodes CASKVGRETQYF.